These 4 T cell receptor beta chains were sequenced from one sample in a study of blood T cell repertoires in COVID-19. Assay: immunoSEQ multiplex PCR; the TCRdb copy retains only in-frame clones and omits some. The sample gives 150,000 to 200,000 clones, approximately 85% of which show up once; around 10% is in the top ten. Sequencing used peripheral blood. The receptors here all came from an elderly woman with acute or convalescent COVID-19.

This chain's CDR3 is CASSLMAGQGYTF. CDR3 coding DNA: TGTGCCAGCAGTTTAATGGCAGGGCAGGGCTACACCTTC. This chain connects TRBV12-3 or TRBV12-4 to TRBJ1-2, with D possibly being TRBD1 (5 bases). Trimming cost V 2 bases and J 8 bases, with 12 bases left between them. The CDR3 loop spans 13 amino acids.

The count of this clone is one. The J gene is TRBJ1-2, the V gene TRBV7-2; no clear D. Germline-derived CDR1 and CDR2 are SGHTA and FQGNSA. CDR3 length: 17 residues. The germline V and J ends were trimmed by 5 bases and 4 bases, with 23 bases remaining between them. CDR3 protein: CASSPVRLRTDRYGYTF. CDR3 sequence (DNA): TGTGCCAGCAGCCCCGTGAGACTAAGGACGGATCGCTATGGCTACACCTTC.

V and J are TRBV10-1 and TRBJ2-7; TRBD1 matches at 9 bases. The CDR3 covers 12 residues. J was trimmed by 13 bases and V by 2 bases; bases with no gene match: 6. The germline V gene has CDR1 WNHNN and CDR2 SYGVQD (reference sequence). The CDR3 is CASSELGTGIYF. DNA of the CDR3: TGCGCCAGCAGTGAGCTCGGGACAGGGATCTACTTC.

The chain joins TRBV19 to TRBJ2-1; 7 nucleotides agree with TRBD1. V lost 1 base and J lost 1; bases outside the gene matches: 4. The CDR3 extends over 16 amino acids. Germline loops: CDR1 LNHDA, CDR2 SQIVND (reference sequence). The CDR3 region is CASSIGGGGSYNEQFF. CDR3 nucleotide sequence: TGTGCCAGTAGTATAGGAGGGGGCGGGTCCTACAATGAGCAGTTCTTC.